Listed below are T cell receptor beta chains from one sample, sequenced in a study of long-term antiretroviral therapy in people with HIV. The repertoire was sequenced with immunoSEQ multiplex PCR; TCRdb's copy has only in-frame clones and lacks some. The data contain roughly 20,000 clones, 80% of them singletons. Here the sequenced sample was unsorted PBMCs, taken 0.2 years after starting antiretroviral therapy. These receptor sequences come from a woman aged 40 to 49 with HIV. The CDR3 runs from the conserved cysteine through the conserved F or W. D genes are given only for firm matches. Only some rows state a clone size, as once, few, many or a class for expanded clones.

clone_size | d_call | j_call | v_call | cdr3_nt | cdr3_aa
. | TRBD2 | TRBJ2-7 | TRBV6-5 | TGTGCCAGCAGTACGGGACTAGCGTCCTACGAGCAGTACTTC | CASSTGLASYEQYF
. | TRBD1 | TRBJ1-5 | TRBV7-2 | TGTGCCAGCAGCTACAAGACAGGGGATGTGACCCAGCATTTT | CASSYKTGDVTQHF
. | . | TRBJ2-1 | TRBV29-1 | TGCAGCGTTGAAGCCAACAGGGTCCATGAGCAGTTCTTC | CSVEANRVHEQFF
. | . | TRBJ2-2 | TRBV5-6 | TGTGCCAGCAGCTTGGCCGGGGAGCTGTTTTTT | CASSLAGELFF
. | TRBD1 | TRBJ2-1 | TRBV30 | TGTGCCTGGACGGGACAGAACAATGAGCAGTTCTTC | CAWTGQNNEQFF
. | . | TRBJ2-7 | TRBV5-1 | TGCGCCAGCAGCTTGAACAGGGAGAACGAGCAGTACTTC | CASSLNRENEQYF
. | . | TRBJ2-5 | TRBV2 | TGTGCCAGCAGTGTGGCCCAAGAGACCCAGTACTTC | CASSVAQETQYF
once | . | TRBJ2-3 | TRBV5-1 | TGCGCCAGCAGCTTGCTAACAGGGTCAGATACGCAGTATTTT | CASSLLTGSDTQYF
. | TRBD2 | TRBJ2-7 | TRBV27 | TGTGCCAGCAGTTTACACCCTAGCGGGGGAGCATACGAGCAGTACTTC | CASSLHPSGGAYEQYF
. | TRBD2 | TRBJ2-7 | TRBV7-9 | TGTGCCAGCAGCTTAGCGGAGACTAGCGGCTACGAGCAGTACTTC | CASSLAETSGYEQYF
. | . | TRBJ1-5 | TRBV5-1 | TGCGCCAGCAGCTTGGCCGGCGACAATCAGCCCCAGCATTTT | CASSLAGDNQPQHF
. | TRBD2 | TRBJ2-2 | TRBV4-1 | TGCGCCAGCAGCCAAGAGACGGGAGGAGTCGGGGAGCTGTTTTTT | CASSQETGGVGELFF